These 6 T cell receptor beta chains came from one sample sequenced in a study of shared clonotypes between healthy human individuals. Clones were read by immunoSEQ multiplex PCR, and TCRdb kept only the in-frame ones, dropping some. The sample includes around 2.3 million clones, under 97% seen only once; the top ten take around 0.13%. The sample taken for sequencing was naive CD4+ T cells sorted from blood. This sample's subset: CD45RA+ positively selected. Receptor source: a man aged 18 to 30 in good health.

The CDR3 loop reads CASSPPRGRDGYTF. The CDR3 DNA sequence: TGTGCCAGCTCACCACCTCGGGGGCGGGATGGCTACACCTTC. The chain employs TRBV18 and TRBJ1-2, with D perhaps TRBD1 (6 bases). Trimming stripped 0 bases from V and 6 bases from J, with 11 bases between. The CDR3 consists of 14 residues. Germline lookup yields CDR1 KGHSH and CDR2 LQKENI.

V and J are TRBV5-1 and TRBJ1-4, with a possible D match to TRBD1 (5 bases). Germline values: CDR1 SGHRS, CDR2 YFSETQ. Trimming removed 2 bases at V and 8 bases at J, with 13 bases between. The CDR3 length is 14 residues. The CDR3 nucleotides read TGCGCCAGCAGCTTCACAGGTTCAAGGGAAAAACTGTTTTTT. This translates into CASSFTGSREKLFF.

This sequence joins TRBV28 and TRBJ2-1; 12 bases align to TRBD2. This CDR3 is 16 amino acids long. Per germline, CDR1 MDHEN and CDR2 SYDVKM. J gave up 4 bases and V 2 bases, and 3 bases lay outside the gene matches. CDR3 amino acids: CASSLTSGGLYNEQFF. In DNA form, the CDR3 reads TGTGCCAGCAGTTTAACTAGCGGGGGGCTTTACAATGAGCAGTTCTTC.

The chain uses TRBV30 and TRBJ2-3, with D possibly matching TRBD2 (7 bases). The CDR3 is 14 amino acids. Germline values: CDR1 GTSNPN, CDR2 SVGIG (reference sequence). V gave up 5 bases and J gave up 4 bases, with 16 bases separating them. CDR3 sequence (DNA): TGTGCCTGGGGTTTAGGGGGAGGGCCAGATACGCAGTATTTT. This gives the protein CAWGLGGGPDTQYF.

The rearrangement links TRBV11-2 to TRBJ2-5, with D possibly TRBD1 on 5 matching bases. Germline V gene sequence: CDR1 SGHAT, CDR2 FQNNGV. V was shortened by 2 bases and J by 1 base, with 14 bases between the two germline ends. CDR3 length equals 16 residues. The CDR3 here is CASSLFTGAIQETQYF. The CDR3 bases are TGTGCCAGCAGCTTATTTACAGGAGCCATCCAAGAGACCCAGTACTTC.

A note on this clone: The sample contains more than one DNA sequence encoding this CDR3. The genes are TRBV18 and TRBJ2-7; the D is unclear. V lost 3 bases, J lost 0 bases, and 6 bases lay in between. There are 13 residues in the CDR3. Germline CDR1 reads KGHSH; CDR2 reads LQKENI. The CDR3, as DNA: TGTGCCAGCTCACCGGCAGCCTCCTACGAGCAGTACTTC. Translation gives CASSPAASYEQYF.